The entry that follows covers one T cell receptor beta chain sequence. Antigen: not known. Germline CDR1 is LNHDA and CDR2 is SQIVND (reference sequence). The CDR3 extends over 14 amino acids. V lost 8 bases and J lost 10; bases outside the gene matches: 12. These data originate in a study of Tregs in tolerant kidney transplant recipients. The method was immunoSEQ multiplex PCR; TCRdb's version includes in-frame clones alone and lacks a portion of them. Counted here are roughly 46,000 clones, about 89% occurring once; the ten biggest clones make up about 0.74%. Study-level points and caveats: This study did not directly address biological reproducibility. Validation in larger populations is needed because few patients were studied.

Unstimulated regulatory T cells (CD4+CD25+CD127-), CD4+CD25- non-regulatory cells, CD4 and CD8 cells were FACS-sorted from thawed PBMCs. Before regulatory T cell sorting, thawed PBMCs rested overnight at 37°C in roughly 200 IU/ml IL-2. The sequence was obtained from a human donor in good health. V gene TRBV19 combines with J gene TRBJ2-3; 10 positions agree with TRBD2. The sequencing sample was made of Tregs from blood. The CDR3 loop is CASQFSGRTTSQYF. CDR3 coding DNA: TGTGCCAGTCAATTTAGCGGGAGGACAACCTCGCAGTATTTT. Filled out from reference TRBV19 and TRBJ2-3, the complete variable domain reads DGGITQSPKYLFRKEGQNVTLSCEQNLNHDAMYWYRQDPGQGLRLIYYSQIVNDFQKGDIAEGYSVSREKKESFPLTVTSAQKNPTAFYLCASQFSGRTTSQYFGPGTRLTVL.